The 9 T cell receptor beta chains presented below share a single source sample, sequenced in a study of blood T cells in healthy people across ages. The use of a sample-barcoded 5' primer and a J-beta primer mix characterized a second PCR of roughly 6 to 11 cycles. TCRdb ran MiXCR on the 5' RACE reads and lists one entry per CDR3 protein. The sample holds more than 650,000 distinct CDR3 sequences; 53% are singletons and the top ten take around 41%. What was sequenced was blood. The receptors here all came from an elderly man in good health.

Only one count was recorded for this clonotype. V gene TRBV12-5 combines with J gene TRBJ2-6; D not certain. Germline V gene sequence: CDR1 LGHNT, CDR2 FRNRAP. Trimming removed 2 bases at V and 0 bases at J, with 5 bases between. This CDR3 has 15 residues. The CDR3 DNA is TGTGCTAGTGGTTTGTTCCTCTCTGGGGCCAACGTCCTGACTTTC. It yields the protein CASGLFLSGANVLTF.

This chain uses TRBV5-1 with TRBJ1-2, with a tentative D call TRBD1 (6 bases). The CDR3 contains 16 residues. Germline V CDR1 and CDR2: SGHRS, YFSETQ. V was trimmed by 3 bases and J by 1 base, leaving 16 bases between them. The CDR3 region has the DNA TGCGCCAGCAGCTCTGGATTGGCAGGGGTTAACTATGGCTACACCTTC. The encoded protein is CASSSGLAGVNYGYTF.

CDR3 region: CASSPRSGLNTEAFF. The CDR3 DNA sequence: TGTGCCAGCAGCCCGAGGTCTGGGCTGAACACTGAAGCTTTCTTT. This chain joins TRBV9 and TRBJ1-1; D is undetermined. V shed 4 bases and J shed 0 bases, with 13 bases lying between them. Germline CDR1 is SGDLS and CDR2 is YYNGEE. The CDR3 extends over 15 amino acids.

The chain recombines TRBV28 with TRBJ2-5, with 9 bases that match TRBD2. The V segment lost 4 bases and the J segment 4 bases; nucleotides outside the gene matches: 13. CDR1 MDHEN and CDR2 SYDVKM come from the germline V gene. This CDR3 spans 17 amino acids. The CDR3: CASSSSGETRAGETQYF. CDR3 bases: TGTGCCAGCAGTTCTAGCGGGGAAACCAGGGCAGGAGAGACCCAGTACTTC. Variable domain in full (rest from reference TRBV28 and TRBJ2-5): DVKVTQSSRYLVKRTGEKVFLECVQDMDHENMFWYRQDPGLGLRLIYFSYDVKMKEKGDIPEGYSVSREKKERFSLILESASTNQTSMYLCASSSSGETRAGETQYFGPGTRLLVL.

CDR3 region: CASSYSSSGPAQRTQYF. In DNA form, the CDR3 reads TGTGCCAGCAGTTACTCGAGTTCTGGGCCGGCCCAGAGGACCCAGTACTTC. The rearrangement links TRBV6-5 to TRBJ2-5; D call uncertain. The CDR3 spans 17 residues. V lost 0 bases and J lost 7, with 21 bases in between. Germline V gene lookup returns CDR1 MNHEY and CDR2 SVGAGI.

The chain carries TRBV6-5 and TRBJ2-7, with no clear D. V lost 1 base, J lost 0 bases, and 13 bases lay in between. This CDR3 is 16 amino acids long. Per germline, CDR1 MNHEY and CDR2 SVGAGI. CDR3 bases: TGTGCCAGCAGTTACTTGGCAGACCCACGCTCCTACGAGCAGTACTTC. Its translation: CASSYLADPRSYEQYF.

The rearrangement links TRBV6-5 to TRBJ2-5; D gene uncertain. CDR1 is MNHEY, CDR2 SVGAGI, per germline. Trimming removed 0 bases from V and 5 bases from J, with 10 bases in between. The CDR3 consists of 14 residues. The CDR3 sequence: CASSYSAVGETQYF. For the CDR3, the DNA is TGTGCCAGCAGTTACTCGGCGGTCGGGGAGACCCAGTACTTC.

CDR3 amino acids: CASSLKSQGQGYTF. CDR3 nucleotides: TGCGCCAGCAGCTTAAAGTCGCAGGGACAGGGCTACACCTTC. The rearrangement links TRBV5-1 to TRBJ1-2; 7 nucleotides line up with TRBD1. V trimming: 2 bases; J trimming: 8 bases; junction bases outside the gene matches: 9. The germline V gene has CDR1 SGHRS and CDR2 YFSETQ. CDR3 size: 14 residues.

The rearrangement uses TRBV13 and TRBJ2-7, with 11 nucleotides matching TRBD2. V shed 5 bases and J 3 bases; nucleotides not matched to a gene: 6. The CDR3 consists of 15 residues. Germline CDR1 and CDR2: PRHDT and FYEKMQ (reference sequence). Written as DNA, the CDR3 is TGTGCCAGCAGCACCCGACTAGCGGGGAGCTACGAGCAGTACTTC. It encodes CASSTRLAGSYEQYF.